The source of this T cell receptor (beta chain) is a study of T-cell memory formation after mild COVID-19. Study outcomes and limitations: Day 15 to 85 contractors were CD4/CD8 balanced; later expanders leaned CD4+. CD8+ contracting clones occupied EMRA, while CD4+ ones occupied mainly CM and EM.

V lost 7 bases and J 6 bases, leaving 10 bases between the germline ends. The CDR3 consists of 12 residues. Germline V lookup: CDR1 SGHRS, CDR2 YFSETQ. 5'RACE with constant-segment primers yielded barcoded, UMI-tagged TCR alpha and TCR beta cDNA libraries. Each CDR3 protein gets one entry after TCRdb re-called the 5' RACE reads with MiXCR. The repertoire includes hundreds of thousands of distinct CDR3 sequences, around 17% of them detected once, and roughly 3.6% sits in the top ten. Notes on this clonotype: The target antigen is unknown.

The V call is TRBV5-1, the J call TRBJ2-2; no reliable D call. The source of this sequence is a man younger than 30 who had mild COVID-19 (a few samples of this study predate the infection). Cell type and time point are not known. The sample comprised PBMCs or a T cell subset sorted from them (not recorded which). The CDR3 nucleotides are TGCGCCAGCGGAGTGGGATCCGGGGAGCTGTTTTTT. It codes for CASGVGSGELFF.